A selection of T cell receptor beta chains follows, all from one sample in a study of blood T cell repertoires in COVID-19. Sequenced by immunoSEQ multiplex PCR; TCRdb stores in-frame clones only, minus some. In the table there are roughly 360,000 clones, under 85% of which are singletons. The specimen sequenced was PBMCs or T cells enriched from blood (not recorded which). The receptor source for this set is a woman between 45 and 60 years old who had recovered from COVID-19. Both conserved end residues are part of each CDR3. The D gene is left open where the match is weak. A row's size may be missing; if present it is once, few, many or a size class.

DNA: TGTGCCAGCAGGGCCGGGGGGAGCTCTGGAAACACCATATATTTT
CDR3: CASRAGGSSGNTIYF
D: -
length: 15
size: few
V: TRBV7-9
J: TRBJ1-3

DNA: TGCGCCAGCAGCCAAGACCGGGGCTCCTATAATTCACCCCTCCACTTT
CDR3: CASSQDRGSYNSPLHF
D: -
length: 16
size: -
V: TRBV4-3
J: TRBJ1-6

DNA: TGCGCCAGCAGCTTCTTAGGGGATGGTAACTATGGCTACACCTTC
CDR3: CASSFLGDGNYGYTF
D: -
length: 15
size: -
V: TRBV5-1
J: TRBJ1-2

DNA: TGTGCCAGCAGTGAATCAGACTGGTATGGCTACACCTTC
CDR3: CASSESDWYGYTF
D: -
length: 13
size: -
V: TRBV2
J: TRBJ1-2

DNA: TGTGCCAGCCAACCTGGAGGGGGGGGCTACAATGAGCAGTTCTTC
CDR3: CASQPGGGGYNEQFF
D: -
length: 15
size: -
V: TRBV6-5
J: TRBJ2-1

DNA: TGTGCTCTTAGGGGGCAGGGGACGGCCACTGAAGCTTTCTTT
CDR3: CALRGQGTATEAFF
D: TRBD1
length: 14
size: -
V: TRBV30
J: TRBJ1-1

DNA: TGTGCCAGCTCACCACCGGGCAGGGCCCAAGAGACCCAGTACTTC
CDR3: CASSPPGRAQETQYF
D: -
length: 15
size: -
V: TRBV18
J: TRBJ2-5

DNA: TGTGCCAGGCGAGGACTAGCGACGCAAGAGACCCAGTACTTC
CDR3: CARRGLATQETQYF
D: TRBD2
length: 14
size: -
V: TRBV2
J: TRBJ2-5

DNA: TGTGCCAGCAGCTTAGACCTCAGACGGGCTAGCACCTATAATTCACCCCTCCACTTT
CDR3: CASSLDLRRASTYNSPLHF
D: -
length: 19
size: few
V: TRBV11-2
J: TRBJ1-6

DNA: TGTGCCAGCAGCGGACAGTACGGGTCCTACAATGAGCAGTTCTTC
CDR3: CASSGQYGSYNEQFF
D: -
length: 15
size: -
V: TRBV3-1/TRBV3-2
J: TRBJ2-1

DNA: TGTGCCAGCAGCGGCCTACAGGGTGTCGATGGCTACACCTTC
CDR3: CASSGLQGVDGYTF
D: -
length: 14
size: -
V: TRBV11-3
J: TRBJ1-2

DNA: TGTGCCAGCAGCGCTCTGACTAGCGGGAGATTCGATGAGCAGTTCTTC
CDR3: CASSALTSGRFDEQFF
D: TRBD2
length: 16
size: -
V: TRBV9
J: TRBJ2-1

DNA: TGTGCCAGCATGTTGTGGCAGGGGGTTAATGAGCAGTTCTTC
CDR3: CASMLWQGVNEQFF
D: TRBD1
length: 14
size: -
V: TRBV2
J: TRBJ2-1

DNA: TGTGCCACCAGGACAGGGGGGATCGGGGAGCTGTTTTTT
CDR3: CATRTGGIGELFF
D: TRBD1
length: 13
size: -
V: TRBV28
J: TRBJ2-2

DNA: TGTGCCAGTAGTATAGGACAGGGGTTAATGAACACTGAAGCTTTCTTT
CDR3: CASSIGQGLMNTEAFF
D: TRBD1
length: 16
size: -
V: TRBV19
J: TRBJ1-1

DNA: TGCGCCAGCAGCGATCAGGGGGCGGGGGACACCATATATTTT
CDR3: CASSDQGAGDTIYF
D: TRBD1
length: 14
size: -
V: TRBV5-1
J: TRBJ1-3

DNA: TGTGCCAGCAGTAGGTGGGACAGAAACGAGCAGTACTTC
CDR3: CASSRWDRNEQYF
D: TRBD1
length: 13
size: -
V: TRBV6-5
J: TRBJ2-7

DNA: TGTGCCAGCAGTGAAGGTTTTAGCGGGGGGCGGGACCAGTACTTC
CDR3: CASSEGFSGGRDQYF
D: TRBD2
length: 15
size: -
V: TRBV25-1
J: TRBJ2-5

DNA: TGTGCCAGCAGTTCCCCGGGACAGGGGTTGAGGAGGAGCAATCAGCCCCAGCATTTT
CDR3: CASSSPGQGLRRSNQPQHF
D: TRBD1
length: 19
size: many
V: TRBV6-2/TRBV6-3
J: TRBJ1-5

DNA: TGTGCCAGCAGCCAATCGGGCACTAGCAATCAGCCCCAGCATTTT
CDR3: CASSQSGTSNQPQHF
D: -
length: 15
size: few
V: TRBV16
J: TRBJ1-5

DNA: TGTGCCAGCTCACCATCTTCCACTAATGAGCAGTTCTTC
CDR3: CASSPSSTNEQFF
D: -
length: 13
size: -
V: TRBV18
J: TRBJ2-1

DNA: TGTGCCAGCAGCTCGGGGACAGGGAGGCATGAGCAGTTCTTC
CDR3: CASSSGTGRHEQFF
D: TRBD1
length: 14
size: -
V: TRBV7-3
J: TRBJ2-1

DNA: TGTGCCAGCAGCTCCCAGAGCAGGGGGGACACTGAAGCTTTCTTT
CDR3: CASSSQSRGDTEAFF
D: TRBD1
length: 15
size: -
V: TRBV11-2
J: TRBJ1-1

DNA: TGTGCCAGCTCACCACTTGGGGGGGCCAATTCACCCCTCCACTTT
CDR3: CASSPLGGANSPLHF
D: -
length: 15
size: -
V: TRBV18
J: TRBJ1-6

DNA: TGTGCCAGTAGTATCGACAGGGGTAAATACGAGCAGTACTTC
CDR3: CASSIDRGKYEQYF
D: TRBD1
length: 14
size: -
V: TRBV19
J: TRBJ2-7

DNA: TGTGCCAGCAGTGAGGGTGGCAGGGGGCATTCTGAAGCTTTCTTT
CDR3: CASSEGGRGHSEAFF
D: TRBD1
length: 15
size: -
V: TRBV2
J: TRBJ1-1

DNA: TGTGCCAGCCGCCCTGGACAGCAAGAGACCCAGTACTTC
CDR3: CASRPGQQETQYF
D: -
length: 13
size: -
V: TRBV25-1
J: TRBJ2-5

DNA: TGTGCCAGCAGCAAGACAGGGTTCGAGCAGTACTTC
CDR3: CASSKTGFEQYF
D: TRBD1
length: 12
size: -
V: TRBV12-3/TRBV12-4
J: TRBJ2-7

DNA: TGTGCCAGCAGCCATGTGGGCAGGTGGGGGAGGACGAACACTGAAGCTTTCTTT
CDR3: CASSHVGRWGRTNTEAFF
D: -
length: 18
size: -
V: TRBV3-1/TRBV3-2
J: TRBJ1-1

DNA: TGTGCCAGCAGCTTGGTGTCCAATCCGGGACAGCGGAACACTGAAGCTTTCTTT
CDR3: CASSLVSNPGQRNTEAFF
D: TRBD1
length: 18
size: -
V: TRBV5-6
J: TRBJ1-1

DNA: TGCGCCAGCAGCCTGGTACCACGAGGACTATCCAGCTCCTACAATGAGCAGTTCTTC
CDR3: CASSLVPRGLSSSYNEQFF
D: -
length: 19
size: -
V: TRBV5-1
J: TRBJ2-1

DNA: TGTGCCAGCAGCGTAGCCCCGGGGAGTCACCTCCCCATGAACACTGAAGCTTTCTTT
CDR3: CASSVAPGSHLPMNTEAFF
D: -
length: 19
size: -
V: TRBV9
J: TRBJ1-1

DNA: TGTGCCAGCAGCCCTGGACAGGGAAGGGGTGGAAACACCATATATTTT
CDR3: CASSPGQGRGGNTIYF
D: TRBD1
length: 16
size: once
V: TRBV7-2
J: TRBJ1-3

DNA: TGTGCCTGGACTCCGGGACAGAGGGATGGCTACACCTTC
CDR3: CAWTPGQRDGYTF
D: TRBD1
length: 13
size: -
V: TRBV30
J: TRBJ1-2

DNA: TGTGCCTGGAGTGTTTTAGGGGGAGGGGACACTGAAGCTTTCTTT
CDR3: CAWSVLGGGDTEAFF
D: -
length: 15
size: -
V: TRBV30
J: TRBJ1-1

DNA: TGTGCCAGCAGCCTGGGGACAGGGGGCATCGGTGGCTACACCTTC
CDR3: CASSLGTGGIGGYTF
D: TRBD1
length: 15
size: once
V: TRBV5-5
J: TRBJ1-2

DNA: TGTGCCAGCACCCTTTTGGTAGCTCAAGAGACCCAGTACTTC
CDR3: CASTLLVAQETQYF
D: -
length: 14
size: -
V: TRBV7-8
J: TRBJ2-5

DNA: TGTGCTAGCAGCTTGACAGAGAACACTGAAGCTTTCTTT
CDR3: CASSLTENTEAFF
D: -
length: 13
size: -
V: TRBV7-7
J: TRBJ1-1

DNA: TGCAGTGCTAGTTGGCTAGCAGAGACCCAGTACTTC
CDR3: CSASWLAETQYF
D: -
length: 12
size: -
V: TRBV20-1
J: TRBJ2-5

DNA: TGTGCCAGCAGCGCCGGGAGGGAAAGTACCTACGAGCAGTACTTC
CDR3: CASSAGRESTYEQYF
D: TRBD2
length: 15
size: -
V: TRBV5-6
J: TRBJ2-7

DNA: TGTGCCACTTCACAGATCTCTGGAAACACCATATATTTT
CDR3: CATSQISGNTIYF
D: -
length: 13
size: -
V: TRBV19
J: TRBJ1-3

DNA: TGTGCCAGCAGCGTAGGAGGAGCGGGGGCCTCAACTAATGAAAAACTGTTTTTT
CDR3: CASSVGGAGASTNEKLFF
D: -
length: 18
size: -
V: TRBV9
J: TRBJ1-4

DNA: TGTGCCAGTCAATGGGGGCCGGCCGAAGCTTTCTTT
CDR3: CASQWGPAEAFF
D: -
length: 12
size: -
V: TRBV2
J: TRBJ1-1

DNA: TGTGCCAGCAGCGTATCGGGACAAAACTATGGCTACACCTTC
CDR3: CASSVSGQNYGYTF
D: -
length: 14
size: -
V: TRBV9
J: TRBJ1-2

DNA: TGTGCTAGTGTCCAAGACCGGAGTTATACGCAGTATTTT
CDR3: CASVQDRSYTQYF
D: -
length: 13
size: -
V: TRBV12-5
J: TRBJ2-3